A single sample gave rise to the 10 T cell receptor beta chains below, sequenced in a study of prognosis after radiotherapy for stage I lung cancer. From genomic DNA, TCR beta CDR3 was amplified by two-round multiplex PCR. The first round of PCR was done with primers that matched each TRBV and TRBJ gene. TCRdb processed the multiplex PCR reads anew with MiXCR; each CDR3 protein has one entry. The sample shows more than 11,000 distinct CDR3 sequences, 45% to 55% of them seen only once. Sequencing used PBMCs, obtained before or after stereotactic body radiation therapy (not recorded which). These receptors came from a donor of 50 years or more with non-small cell lung cancer.

Concerning this clonotype: It differs at one base from a far larger clone, so likely a read error. The chain employs TRBV6-4 and TRBJ1-2; perhaps TRBD1 as D (5 bases). Germline V gene data show CDR1 as MRHNA and CDR2 as SNTAGT. The CDR3 runs to 15 residues. Written as DNA, the CDR3 is TGTGCCAGCAGTTACTCTCACGACAGATTCTATGGCTACACCTTC. Translating gives CASSYSHDRFYGYTF.

The CDR3 region is CASSLGTSGSKQFF. Here the CDR3 DNA reads TGTGCCAGCAGTCTTGGGACTAGCGGCAGCAAGCAGTTCTTC. The chain links TRBV6-1 to TRBJ2-1; TRBD2 agrees at 11 bases. The CDR3 has 14 residues. Looked up from germline, CDR1 is MNHNS and CDR2 is SASEGT. J gave up 11 bases and V 5 bases, and 8 bases lay outside the gene matches.

This clonotype was seen once. A far larger clone is one base from this, pointing to a likely read error. This chain joins TRBV6-8 and TRBJ2-7, with D possibly TRBD2 on 6 matching bases. CDR1 is MNHGY, CDR2 SAAAGT, per germline. The CDR3 is 11 amino acids. CDR3 DNA sequence: TGTGCCAGCAGTGAAATGCAGACTAGTGAGTTC. Translated: CASSEMQTSEF.

This clonotype was seen at least ten times. V and J are TRBV20-1 and TRBJ2-5; 14 bases are shared with TRBD2. The germline gives CDR1 DFQATT, CDR2 SNEGSKA (reference sequence). V lost 2 bases and J lost 5; bases outside the gene matches: 16. This CDR3 contains 19 residues. CDR3 sequence reads: CSARNPRRGLAGVRETQYF. The DNA of the CDR3 is TGCAGTGCTAGAAACCCCCGCCGGGGACTAGCGGGAGTAAGGGAGACCCAGTACTTC.

This clonotype counts as medium-sized. J is TRBJ2-7 and V is TRBV28; TRBD1 agrees at 7 bases. Germline assignment: CDR1 MDHEN and CDR2 SYDVKM. The V gene end was trimmed by 4 bases and the J gene end by 5 bases; junction bases not matched to a gene: 14. This CDR3 has 16 amino acids. The CDR3 loop reads CASSSPTGLGSHEQYF. The CDR3 DNA reads as TGTGCCAGCAGTTCCCCGACAGGGCTCGGGTCCCACGAGCAGTACTTC.

This clonotype was recorded many times. The gene calls are TRBV4-1 and TRBJ2-1; the D gene is possibly TRBD2 (6 bases). The CDR3 extends over 19 amino acids. V lost 0 bases and J lost 0, with 18 bases in between. CDR1 is MGHRA, CDR2 YSYEKL, per germline. Written as DNA, the CDR3 is TGCGCCAGCAGCCAAGAAATGGAAAGTGTAGCGGACTCCTACAATGAGCAGTTCTTC. Amino acid sequence: CASSQEMESVADSYNEQFF.

This chain uses TRBV19 with TRBJ2-7, with D maybe TRBD1 (5 bases). Per the germline V gene, CDR1 is LNHDA and CDR2 is SQIVND (reference sequence). The V gene lost 5 bases and the J gene lost 3 bases, with 5 bases spanning the gap. CDR3 length: 11 residues. CDR3 protein: CASSQGYEQYF. CDR3 nucleotides: TGTGCCAGTAGTCAGGGCTACGAGCAGTACTTC. The whole variable domain, remainder taken from reference TRBV19 and TRBJ2-7, is DGGITQSPKYLFRKEGQNVTLSCEQNLNHDAMYWYRQDPGQGLRLIYYSQIVNDFQKGDIAEGYSVSREKKESFPLTVTSAQKNPTAFYLCASSQGYEQYFGPGTRLTVT.

This clonotype is medium-sized (0.01 to 0.1%). The rearrangement uses TRBV2 and TRBJ1-6; D is uncertain. The CDR3 sequence is 13 residues long. The germline V gene encodes CDR1 SNHLY and CDR2 FYNNEI. Trimming removed 3 bases at V and 4 bases at J, with 4 bases between. This CDR3 reads CASSDDYNSPLHF. CDR3 nucleotide sequence: TGTGCCAGCAGTGACGATTATAATTCACCCCTCCACTTT.

This clonotype was counted at least ten times. J is TRBJ1-6 and V is TRBV5-4; 7 bases map to TRBD1. Germline values: CDR1 SGHNT, CDR2 YYREEE (reference sequence). The V segment lost 2 bases and the J segment 8 bases; nucleotides outside the gene matches: 10. This CDR3 comprises 16 residues. CDR3: CASSFVQGGSYSPLHF. Written as DNA, the CDR3 is TGTGCCAGCAGCTTTGTCCAGGGGGGATCTTATTCACCCCTCCACTTT.

The rearrangement uses TRBV2 and TRBJ2-7; no clear D. The CDR3 is 17 amino acids. CDR1 and CDR2 from the germline V gene are SNHLY and FYNNEI. Trimming removed 9 bases at V and 5 bases at J, with 29 bases between. The CDR3: CARGGNRPDAAIDEQYF. CDR3 bases: TGTGCCAGAGGCGGTAATCGGCCAGACGCAGCAATTGACGAGCAGTACTTC.